The text below deals with one T cell receptor beta chain. The entry originates in a study of untreated major depressive disorder. Sequenced by immunoSEQ multiplex PCR; TCRdb stores in-frame clones only, minus some. Altogether 15,000 to 20,000 clones are present, 70% to 90% being singletons, with the ten largest covering 0.8% to 0.9%. The CDR3 contains 14 residues. Trimming took off 2 bases at V and 2 bases at J, with 10 bases between the two ends. Germline CDR1 and CDR2: MNHNS and SASEGT. The chain joins TRBV6-1 to TRBJ2-7; D not resolved. The sequence derives from a young woman in good health. What was sequenced was CD4+ T cells from PBMCs. CDR3 in amino acids: CASSERLGTYEQYF. CDR3 DNA: TGTGCCAGCAGTGAACGTCTGGGGACCTACGAGCAGTACTTC.